Each of the 11 T cell receptor beta chains below was sequenced from the same sample in a study of OX40 agonist ivuxolimab in advanced cancers. Some clones are missing from TCRdb's copy, which holds only in-frame ones; the method was immunoSEQ multiplex PCR. In the table there are under 140,000 clones, over 85% of which are singletons. The sample consisted of CD4+ or CD8+ T cells sorted from blood, taken in a trial of the OX40 agonist ivuxolimab. These receptor sequences come from an adult with an advanced solid tumor such as melanoma, head and neck, liver or kidney cancer.

This chain links TRBV5-1 with TRBJ1-2, with D perhaps TRBD1 (6 bases). The germline CDR1 and CDR2 sequences are SGHRS and YFSETQ. Trimming took off 4 bases at V and 0 bases at J, with 13 bases between the two ends. The CDR3 has 15 residues. CDR3 region: CASSRTAGANYGYTF. As DNA, the CDR3 is TGCGCCAGCAGCCGGACAGCCGGAGCTAACTATGGCTACACCTTC.

The rearrangement uses TRBV6-5 and TRBJ1-3, with D uncertain. The ends were cut back, 6 bases at V and 7 bases at J, with 10 bases in the middle. This CDR3 comprises 12 residues. Germline V gives CDR1 MNHEY, CDR2 SVGAGI. Here the CDR3 DNA reads TGTGCCAGCAGACAAGACGGGAACACCATATATTTT. As protein: CASRQDGNTIYF.

The chain couples TRBV2 to TRBJ2-3; TRBD2 aligns across 12 bases. The CDR3 is 15 amino acids. Germline V gene data show CDR1 as SNHLY and CDR2 as FYNNEI. J lost 5 bases, V lost 6 bases, and 6 bases had no gene match. CDR3 sequence reads: CASRRLAGVRDTQYF. The DNA for the CDR3 is TGTGCCAGCAGGAGACTAGCGGGAGTGAGAGATACGCAGTATTTT.

This clone came up a few times. V and J are TRBV6-5 and TRBJ1-1; perhaps TRBD1 as D (6 bases). The CDR3 contains 15 residues. The V end lost 2 bases, the J end lost 2 bases, and 12 bases lay between the germline ends. Germline V gene data show CDR1 as MNHEY and CDR2 as SVGAGI. CDR3 loop: CASSYNGQINTEAFF. As DNA, the CDR3 is TGTGCCAGCAGTTACAATGGACAGATAAACACTGAAGCTTTCTTT.

The V call is TRBV29-1, the J call TRBJ2-7; tentative D call: TRBD2 (5 bases). The germline V gene has CDR1 SQVTM and CDR2 ANQGSEA. The CDR3 is made up of 12 amino acids. Trimming removed 8 bases from V and 5 bases from J, with 16 bases in between. CDR3 bases: TGCAGCACCCAAGAGGGCTTCCACGAGCAGTACTTC. It is translated as CSTQEGFHEQYF.

This chain connects TRBV30 to TRBJ1-5; D remains ambiguous. V was pared by 0 bases and J by 5 bases, with 8 bases between. There are 13 residues in the CDR3. CDR1 is GTSNPN, CDR2 SVGIG, per germline (reference sequence). The CDR3: CAWSVKADQPQHF. Here the CDR3 DNA reads TGTGCCTGGAGTGTAAAGGCAGATCAGCCCCAGCATTTT.

This chain uses TRBV5-1 with TRBJ2-1, with D perhaps matching TRBD2 (6 bases). This CDR3 is built from 14 residues. Germline CDR1 and CDR2: SGHRS and YFSETQ. The V end was cut by 5 bases, the J end by 5 bases, with 14 bases between. The CDR3 nucleotides are TGCGCCAGCAGGTTTACTAGCAGCGACAATGAGCAGTTCTTC. Translation gives CASRFTSSDNEQFF.

A few counts support this clone. The chain employs TRBV7-3 and TRBJ1-4; D not resolved. V was cut by 6 bases and J by 3 bases, with 17 bases left in between. Germline values: CDR1 SGHTA, CDR2 FQGTGA. The CDR3 extends over 16 amino acids. The CDR3 region has the DNA TGTGCCAGCAGTGAGGGCCCCCTCCATCCTAATGAAAAACTGTTTTTT. This codes for CASSEGPLHPNEKLFF.

The chain uses TRBV7-9 and TRBJ1-1; D gene unclear. The V and J ends lost 0 bases and 0 bases respectively, with 8 bases between them. Germline V lookup: CDR1 SEHNR, CDR2 FQNEAQ (reference sequence). The CDR3 spans 15 residues. The CDR3 is CASSLARVLNTEAFF. The CDR3 coding sequence is TGTGCCAGCAGCTTAGCGCGGGTGCTGAACACTGAAGCTTTCTTT. The full variable domain, rest sourced from reference TRBV7-9 and TRBJ1-1, is DTGVSQNPRHKITKRGQNVTFRCDPISEHNRLYWYRQTLGQGPEFLTYFQNEAQLEKSRLLSDRFSAERPKGSFSTLEIQRTEQGDSAMYLCASSLARVLNTEAFFGQGTRLTVV.

V usage is TRBV30 and J usage is TRBJ2-1, with D perhaps assigned TRBD1 or TRBD2 (5 bases each). CDR3 length equals 16 residues. V was trimmed by 3 bases and J by 0 bases, leaving 15 bases between them. The germline V gene has CDR1 GTSNPN and CDR2 SVGIG (reference sequence). The CDR3 nucleotides read TGTGCCTGGAGGGGACCACACGCGAGCTCCTACAATGAGCAGTTCTTC. Translated: CAWRGPHASSYNEQFF.

The V gene is TRBV19, the J gene TRBJ1-1; unclear D gene. Trimming removed 7 bases at V and 8 bases at J, with 17 bases between. The CDR3 runs to 13 residues. The germline gives CDR1 LNHDA, CDR2 SQIVND (reference sequence). CDR3 sequence reads: CASIHPNPREAFF. The CDR3 DNA follows: TGTGCCAGTATTCACCCCAACCCACGGGAAGCTTTCTTT.